A selection of T cell receptor beta chains follows, all from one sample in a study of beta chain features in type 1 diabetes. Produced via immunoSEQ multiplex PCR; TCRdb's table is partial and in-frame only. The sample records 240,000 or so clones, around 14% being singletons. Sequencing input: naive CD4+ T cells from blood. Every receptor here comes from a man under 40 with type 1 diabetes. The CDR3 runs from the conserved cysteine through the conserved F or W. Fields, in order: V gene, clone size, J gene, D gene, CDR3 DNA, CDR3 protein. A D gene is named only where the DNA matches it firmly. Not every row has a clone size; where given, it reads once, few, many or a size class.

>TRBV9|-|TRBJ1-6|-
TGTGCCAGCAGCACAGAAGCCTCACCCCTCCACTTT
CASSTEASPLHF
>TRBV7-9|-|TRBJ2-2|TRBD1
TGTGCCAGCAGCCGAGACAGGGGGCTGAGGACCGGGGAGCTGTTTTTT
CASSRDRGLRTGELFF
>TRBV5-4|few|TRBJ1-5|-
TGTGCCAGCAGCTTAGAGTTACAGCAGCCCCAGCATTTT
CASSLELQQPQHF
>TRBV4-2|-|TRBJ1-1|-
TGTGCCAGCAGCCAAGATTGGGGAGGGGGGGTGAACACTGAAGCTTTCTTT
CASSQDWGGGVNTEAFF
>TRBV5-6|-|TRBJ2-5|TRBD2
TGTGCCAGCAGTGGACTAGCGGGAGCGCGGGAGACCCAGTACTTC
CASSGLAGARETQYF
>TRBV5-1|-|TRBJ2-1|-
TGCGCCAGCAGCTCCCAAGCCAATGAGCAGTTCTTC
CASSSQANEQFF
>TRBV11-3|few|TRBJ2-1|-
TGTGCCAGCAGACAATACGATGAGCAGTTCTTC
CASRQYDEQFF
>TRBV29-1|-|TRBJ2-2|TRBD1
TGCAGCGTTGGAGCAGGGGGCGTTAACGGGGAGCTGTTTTTT
CSVGAGGVNGELFF
>TRBV27|few|TRBJ2-4|TRBD1
TGTGCCAGCAGTTCACCGCTGAGGGGGCTGGGAAACATTCAGTACTTC
CASSSPLRGLGNIQYF
>TRBV6-5|-|TRBJ1-2|TRBD1
TGTGCCAGCAGTCCTGACAGGGACAACTATGGCTACACCTTC
CASSPDRDNYGYTF
>TRBV5-4|-|TRBJ1-1|-
TGTGCCAGCAGCTCTGGGAGGGACACTGAAGCTTTCTTT
CASSSGRDTEAFF
>TRBV4-1|-|TRBJ2-5|-
TGCGCCAGCAGCCAAGAAGGCAGGGTTGGGACCCAGTACTTC
CASSQEGRVGTQYF
>TRBV19|-|TRBJ1-3|-
TGTGCCAGTAGTCGGCGGGACTCTGGAAACACCATATATTTT
CASSRRDSGNTIYF
>TRBV29-1|-|TRBJ2-2|-
TGCAGCGTTGAAGGTCAGAACACCGGGGAGCTGTTTTTT
CSVEGQNTGELFF
>TRBV6-6|-|TRBJ1-2|-
TGTGCCAGCAGTTCCCCCGGGACATTCAACTATGGCTACACCTTC
CASSSPGTFNYGYTF
>TRBV4-1|-|TRBJ2-4|TRBD1
TGCGCCAGCAGCCCGTGGACAGGGGATGGCAAAAACATTCAGTACTTC
CASSPWTGDGKNIQYF